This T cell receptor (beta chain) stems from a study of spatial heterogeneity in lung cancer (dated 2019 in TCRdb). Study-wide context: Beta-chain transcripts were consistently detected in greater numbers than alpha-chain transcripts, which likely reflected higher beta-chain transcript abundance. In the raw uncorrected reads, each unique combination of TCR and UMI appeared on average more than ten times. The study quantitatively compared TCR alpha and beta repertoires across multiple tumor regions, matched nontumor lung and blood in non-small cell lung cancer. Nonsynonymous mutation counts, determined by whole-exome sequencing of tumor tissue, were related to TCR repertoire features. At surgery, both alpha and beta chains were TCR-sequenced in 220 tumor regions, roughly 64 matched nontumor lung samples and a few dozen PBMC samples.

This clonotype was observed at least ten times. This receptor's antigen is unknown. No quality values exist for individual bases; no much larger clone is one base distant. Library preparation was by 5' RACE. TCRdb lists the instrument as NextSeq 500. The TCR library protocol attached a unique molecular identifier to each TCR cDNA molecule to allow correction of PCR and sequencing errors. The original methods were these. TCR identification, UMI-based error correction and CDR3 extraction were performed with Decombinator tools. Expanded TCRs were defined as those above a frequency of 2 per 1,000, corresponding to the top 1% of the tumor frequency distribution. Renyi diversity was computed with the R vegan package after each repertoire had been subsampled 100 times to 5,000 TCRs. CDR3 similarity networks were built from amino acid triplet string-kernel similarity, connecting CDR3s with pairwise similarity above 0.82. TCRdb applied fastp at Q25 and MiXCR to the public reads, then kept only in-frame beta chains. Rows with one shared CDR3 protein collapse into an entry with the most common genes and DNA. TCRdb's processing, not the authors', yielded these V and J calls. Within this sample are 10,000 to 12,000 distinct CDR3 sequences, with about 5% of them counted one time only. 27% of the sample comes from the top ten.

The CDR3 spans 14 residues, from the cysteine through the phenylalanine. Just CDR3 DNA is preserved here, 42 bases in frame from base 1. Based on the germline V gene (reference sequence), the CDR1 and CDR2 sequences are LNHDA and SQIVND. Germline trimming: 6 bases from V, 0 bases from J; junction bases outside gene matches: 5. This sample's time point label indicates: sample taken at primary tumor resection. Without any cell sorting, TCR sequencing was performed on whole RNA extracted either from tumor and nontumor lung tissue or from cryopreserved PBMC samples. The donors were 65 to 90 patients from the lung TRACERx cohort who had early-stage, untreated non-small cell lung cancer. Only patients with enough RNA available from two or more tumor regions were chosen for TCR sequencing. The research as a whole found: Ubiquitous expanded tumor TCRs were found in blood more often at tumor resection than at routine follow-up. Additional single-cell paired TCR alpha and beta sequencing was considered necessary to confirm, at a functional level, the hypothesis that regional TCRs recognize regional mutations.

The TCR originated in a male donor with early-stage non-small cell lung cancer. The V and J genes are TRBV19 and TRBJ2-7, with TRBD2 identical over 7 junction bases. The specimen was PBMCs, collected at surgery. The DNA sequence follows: TGTGCCAGTAGCCGGCGGGAGTCCTCCTACGAGCAGTACTTC. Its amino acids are CASSRRESSYEQYF.